The 25 T cell receptor beta chains given below trace back to one sample, sequenced in a study of glioma-infiltrating T cells. Using RNA template, CDR3s of TCR alpha and beta were amplified with iRepertoire arm-PCR. Via MiXCR, TCRdb re-called the multiplex PCR reads, giving one row per CDR3 protein. The sample includes fewer than 200,000 distinct CDR3 sequences, more than 25% of them seen just once. Sequencing was carried out using glioma tissue, nonneoplastic brain tissue, or PBMCs (not recorded which). The receptors were gathered from a human donor with low-grade glioma or glioblastoma, undergoing nonglioma brain surgery, or in good health (not recorded which).

The J gene is TRBJ2-5, the V gene TRBV20-1; TRBD2 matches 13 bases. The V gene's germline CDR1 is DFQATT and CDR2 SNEGSKA (reference sequence). V gave up 6 bases and J gave up 4 bases; unmatched junction bases: 14. This CDR3 comprises 17 residues. The CDR3 DNA sequence: TGCAGTGCCGCACCACCGGGACTAGCGGGAAATGGAGAGACCCAGTACTTC. Its protein product is CSAAPPGLAGNGETQYF.

This clonotype has a count of ten or more. The rearrangement joins TRBV10-3 to TRBJ1-2; D may be TRBD1 (6 bases). Trimming took 3 bases from V and 0 from J, leaving 11 bases between them. Germline V lookup: CDR1 ENHRY, CDR2 SYGVKD. This CDR3 comprises 15 residues. The CDR3 DNA is TGTGCCATCAGTGATCCGGGACATACTAACTATGGCTACACCTTC. Protein: CAISDPGHTNYGYTF.

This chain joins TRBV4-2 and TRBJ2-7, with D tentatively TRBD1 (6 bases). The CDR3 spans 15 residues. V was shortened by 1 base and J by 2 bases, with 12 bases between the two germline ends. The germline V gene encodes CDR1 LGHNA and CDR2 YNFKEQ. In DNA form, the CDR3 reads TGTGCCAGCAGCCAAGGTCAACAGGGCCCCTACGAGCAGTACTTC. It encodes CASSQGQQGPYEQYF.

Remarks on this clonotype: The junction differs from germline at one of its ends, possibly a read error. The chain combines TRBV7-6 with TRBJ2-2; D assignment may be TRBD1 or TRBD2 (5 bases each). Germline CDR1 is SGHVS and CDR2 is FNYEAQ. This CDR3 has 15 residues. The CDR3 DNA sequence: TGTGCCAGCAGCCGGGGCACAGCGAACACCGGGGATCTGTTTTTT. Translating gives CASSRGTANTGDLFF.

The chain carries TRBV5-8 and TRBJ2-3; tentatively, D is TRBD1 or TRBD2 (6 bases each). V dropped 3 bases and J dropped 6 bases, with 14 bases sitting between them. The germline CDR1 and CDR2 sequences are SGHTS and YDEGEE. The length of the CDR3 is 14 residues. Here the CDR3 DNA reads TGTGCCAGCAGCTATTGGGGGGCGTACGATACGCAGTATTTT. Its translation: CASSYWGAYDTQYF. Combining the CDR3 with reference TRBV5-8 and TRBJ2-3 gives the whole variable domain EAGVTQSPTHLIKTRGQQATLRCSPISGHTSVYWYQQALGLGLQFLLWYDEGEERNRGNFPPRFSGRQFPNYSSELNVNALELEDSALYLCASSYWGAYDTQYFGPGTRLTVL.

Of note for this clonotype: This clone may be a read error of a much larger clone one base away. The chain carries TRBV18 and TRBJ1-2, with D perhaps TRBD1 (6 bases). CDR1 and CDR2 (germline): KGHSH, LQKENI. The CDR3 has 15 amino acids. This CDR3 reads CARSPPARGDYGYTF. The CDR3 region has the DNA TGTGCCAGATCACCACCGGCCAGGGGAGACTATGGCTACACCTTC.

In regard to this clonotype: A much larger clone lies a single base off, so this may be a read error. The rearrangement joins TRBV4-1 to TRBJ2-2; 7 nucleotides align to TRBD1. CDR3 size: 16 residues. CDR1 and CDR2 (germline): MGHRA, YSYEKL. The junction had 7 bases not matched to a gene; V was cut back by 5 bases and J by 1 base. The CDR3 sequence: CASSKVTGLNTGELFF. In nucleotides, the CDR3 is TGCGCCAGCAGCAAAGTGACAGGGCTGAACACCGGGGAGCTGTTTTTT.

This clonotype was picked up a small number of times. V gene TRBV29-1 combines with J gene TRBJ1-1, with D possibly being TRBD1 (6 bases). This CDR3 has 14 amino acids. In germline, CDR1 is SQVTM, CDR2 ANQGSEA. Trimming took 4 bases from V and 2 from J, leaving 14 bases between them. As DNA, the CDR3 is TGCAGCGTTGGGCACGGAGGGGGAAACACTGAAGCTTTCTTT. Encoded protein: CSVGHGGGNTEAFF.

About this clonotype: This may be a read error: a much more frequent sequence differs by one nucleotide. This chain uses TRBV12-3 or TRBV12-4 with TRBJ2-1; 8 nucleotides agree with TRBD2. V was pared by 5 bases and J by 3 bases, with 15 bases of the junction left unmatched. This CDR3 region has 18 residues. The CDR3 protein is CASSPQRLSLADYNEQFF. In DNA, the CDR3 is TGTGCCAGCAGTCCCCAACGTTTATCACTAGCGGACTACAATGAGCAGTTCTTC.

This clonotype was counted at least ten times. In nucleotides, the CDR3 is TGCAGTGCTGGCCCTCCACTAGCGGGACAGGAGACCCAGTACTTC. Protein: CSAGPPLAGQETQYF. The chain links TRBV20-1 to TRBJ2-5; TRBD2 matches at 10 bases. The CDR3 runs to 15 residues. Trimming at V came to 5 bases and at J to 5 bases, leaving 11 bases not matched to a gene. The germline V gene encodes CDR1 DFQATT and CDR2 SNEGSKA (reference sequence).

This clonotype was counted ten times or more. This chain links TRBV10-3 with TRBJ1-4; D not resolved. The CDR3 runs to 15 residues. Germline lookup yields CDR1 ENHRY and CDR2 SYGVKD. V lost 0 bases and J 4 bases, leaving 9 bases between the germline ends. In nucleotides, the CDR3 is TGTGCCATCAGTGAGTCTACGGCGAATAATGAAAAACTGTTTTTT. It codes for CAISESTANNEKLFF.

This clonotype was seen at least ten times. The rearrangement links TRBV5-1 to TRBJ1-1, with D maybe TRBD1 (6 bases). Germline assignment: CDR1 SGHRS and CDR2 YFSETQ. Trimming took off 2 bases at V and 5 bases at J, with 13 bases between the two ends. CDR3 size: 14 residues. CDR3 sequence reads: CASSLNRAETEAFF. The CDR3, as DNA: TGCGCCAGCAGCTTAAACAGGGCGGAGACTGAAGCTTTCTTT.

The table lists this clonotype with many counts. The rearrangement links TRBV27 to TRBJ2-1; weak D call: TRBD2 (7 bases). CDR1 and CDR2 from the germline V gene are MNHEY and SMNVEV (reference sequence). CDR3 size: 16 residues. Trimming cost V 6 bases and J 3 bases, with 18 bases left between them. The DNA of the CDR3 is TGTGCCAGCAGGCGAAGGGGGGGAGTTAACTACAATGAGCAGTTCTTC. Encoded protein: CASRRRGGVNYNEQFF.

This chain connects TRBV19 to TRBJ2-7, with 10 nucleotides matching TRBD1. This CDR3 comprises 16 residues. Germline-derived CDR1 and CDR2 are LNHDA and SQIVND (reference sequence). The junction had 7 bases not matched to a gene; V was cut back by 2 bases and J by 3 bases. This CDR3 is CASSISGDRGYYEQYF. In nucleotides, the CDR3 is TGTGCCAGTAGTATATCGGGGGACAGGGGCTACTACGAGCAGTACTTC.

This clonotype occurred many times. This rearrangement joins TRBV5-1 to TRBJ2-1; 8 bases align to TRBD2. Germline assignment: CDR1 SGHRS and CDR2 YFSETQ. The J segment lost 6 bases and the V segment lost 3 bases, leaving 5 bases of the junction unmatched. The CDR3 extends over 14 amino acids. The CDR3 protein is CASSSGLARNEQFF. The CDR3 region has the DNA TGCGCCAGCAGCTCCGGACTAGCTCGCAATGAGCAGTTCTTC.

Details on this clonotype: The junction departs from the called germline gene at one end, perhaps through a read error. The rearrangement joins TRBV20-1 to TRBJ1-3; D call uncertain. This CDR3 is built from 11 residues. The germline V gene has CDR1 DFQATT and CDR2 SNEGSKA (reference sequence). CDR3 sequence (DNA): TGTAGTGTTAGCCCTGGAAGCACCATATATTTT. Protein sequence: CSVSPGSTIYF.

Points on this clonotype: A read error may explain this, as a much larger clone is one base away. J is TRBJ1-1 and V is TRBV19, with 7 positions matching TRBD1. Germline V gene data show CDR1 as LNHDA and CDR2 as SQIVND (reference sequence). The CDR3 totals 13 residues. This CDR3 reads CDSSNTGDTEAFF. The DNA for the CDR3 is TGTGACAGTAGTAACACAGGGGACACTGAAGCTTTCTTT.

The sample holds many counts of this clonotype. CDR3 sequence reads: CSANLAGVTYEQYF. DNA for the CDR3: TGCAGTGCTAATCTAGCGGGAGTCACCTACGAGCAGTACTTC. The chain combines TRBV20-1 with TRBJ2-7; TRBD2 aligns across 10 bases. This CDR3 is built from 14 residues. Germline CDR1 DFQATT, CDR2 SNEGSKA (reference sequence). V dropped 4 bases and J dropped 2; count of bases not matched to a gene: 5.

This clonotype was recorded a few times. The V and J genes are TRBV19 and TRBJ1-5; TRBD1 matches 8 bases. This CDR3 is 13 amino acids long. Looked up from germline, CDR1 is LNHDA and CDR2 is SQIVND (reference sequence). Germline trimming cut 6 bases from V and 3 bases from J; bases unmatched to any gene: 1. CDR3 in DNA: TGTGCCAGTAGCAGGGGGCACAATCAGCCCCAGCATTTT. Its translation: CASSRGHNQPQHF.

The V and J genes are TRBV6-5 and TRBJ1-5; TRBD1 aligns across 11 bases. Germline CDR1 is MNHEY and CDR2 is SVGAGI. V trimming: 2 bases; J trimming: 4 bases; junction bases outside the gene matches: 10. The CDR3 has 18 residues. In nucleotides, the CDR3 is TGTGCCAGCAGTTACCGCTCCGGGACAGGGGGACTTAATCAGCCCCAGCATTTT. Its protein is CASSYRSGTGGLNQPQHF.

Details on this clonotype: A much larger clonotype is one base distant, so this may be a read error. This rearrangement joins TRBV7-9 to TRBJ1-1; D uncertain. Germline V lookup: CDR1 SEHNR, CDR2 FQNEAQ (reference sequence). This CDR3 spans 13 amino acids. The CDR3 region is CASSRSSNTKAFF. CDR3 in DNA: TGTGCCAGCAGCCGCTCCTCGAACACTAAAGCTTTCTTT.

The table lists this clonotype with many counts. J is TRBJ1-4 and V is TRBV4-1; maybe TRBD1 (6 bases). The CDR3 loop spans 17 amino acids. Trimming left V 4 bases short and J 0 bases short, with 15 bases between. The V gene's germline CDR1 is MGHRA and CDR2 YSYEKL. The CDR3 spells CASSLMGTPATNEKLFF. The CDR3, as DNA: TGCGCCAGCAGCCTCATGGGGACACCCGCAACTAATGAAAAACTGTTTTTT.

This clonotype was recorded many times. The chain couples TRBV10-3 to TRBJ2-5; TRBD1 matches at 10 bases. This CDR3 spans 16 amino acids. The germline V gene encodes CDR1 ENHRY and CDR2 SYGVKD. V trimming: 7 bases; J trimming: 1 base; junction bases outside the gene matches: 9. DNA for the CDR3: TGTGCCATCAAAGGGACAGGGGATACCCTCCAAGAGACCCAGTACTTC. It yields the protein CAIKGTGDTLQETQYF.

A word on this clonotype: Germline and junction disagree at one end, which may indicate a read error. This chain connects TRBV7-9 to TRBJ1-2; D gene uncertain. Germline V lookup: CDR1 SEHNR, CDR2 FQNEAQ (reference sequence). The CDR3 has 12 amino acids. CDR3 loop: CARSLEGYGYTF. For the CDR3, the DNA is TGTGCCAGAAGCTTAGAGGGCTATGGCTACACCTTC.

This clonotype was detected a few times. The V gene is TRBV2, the J gene TRBJ2-7; possible D gene TRBD1, 6 bases. In germline, CDR1 is SNHLY, CDR2 FYNNEI. The CDR3 extends over 14 amino acids. V gave up 5 bases and J gave up 0 bases, with 11 bases separating them. The DNA for the CDR3 is TGTGCCAGCAGTCCAGGGGTAGTCTCCTACGAGCAGTACTTC. Translating it yields CASSPGVVSYEQYF.